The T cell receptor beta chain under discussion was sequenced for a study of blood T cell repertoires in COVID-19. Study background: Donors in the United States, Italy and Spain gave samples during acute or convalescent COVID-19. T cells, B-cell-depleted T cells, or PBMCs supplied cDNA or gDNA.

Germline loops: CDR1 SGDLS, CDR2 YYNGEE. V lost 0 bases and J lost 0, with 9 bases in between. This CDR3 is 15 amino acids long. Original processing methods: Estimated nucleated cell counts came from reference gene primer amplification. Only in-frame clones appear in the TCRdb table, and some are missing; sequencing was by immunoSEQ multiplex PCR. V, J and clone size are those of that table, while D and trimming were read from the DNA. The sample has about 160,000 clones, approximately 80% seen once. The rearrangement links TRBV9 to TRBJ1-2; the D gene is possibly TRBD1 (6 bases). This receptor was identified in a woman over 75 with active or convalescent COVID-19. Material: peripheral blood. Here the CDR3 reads CASSVGDTPNYGYTF. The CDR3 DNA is TGTGCCAGCAGCGTAGGGGACACCCCTAACTATGGCTACACCTTC.